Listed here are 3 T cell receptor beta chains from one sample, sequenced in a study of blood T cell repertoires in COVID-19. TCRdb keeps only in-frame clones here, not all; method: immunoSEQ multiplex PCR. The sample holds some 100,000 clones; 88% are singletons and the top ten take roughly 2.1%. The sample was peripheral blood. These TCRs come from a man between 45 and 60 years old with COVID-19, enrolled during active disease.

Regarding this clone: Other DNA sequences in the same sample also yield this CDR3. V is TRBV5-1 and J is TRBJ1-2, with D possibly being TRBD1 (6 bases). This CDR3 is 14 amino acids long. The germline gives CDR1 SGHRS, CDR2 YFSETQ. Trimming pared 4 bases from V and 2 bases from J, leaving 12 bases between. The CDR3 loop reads CASSLGGQNYGYTF. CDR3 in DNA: TGCGCCAGCAGCCTGGGCGGACAGAACTATGGCTACACCTTC.

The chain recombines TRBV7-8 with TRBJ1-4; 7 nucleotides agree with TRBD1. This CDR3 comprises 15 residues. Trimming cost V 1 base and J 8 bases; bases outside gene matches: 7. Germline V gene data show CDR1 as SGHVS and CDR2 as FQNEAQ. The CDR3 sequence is CASSLVPPRGEKLFF. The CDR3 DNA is TGTGCCAGCAGCTTAGTTCCCCCCAGGGGGGAAAAACTGTTTTTT.

CDR3 coding DNA: TGTGCCAGCAGCTTGTCAACTAGCGGGAACACCGGGGAGCTGTTTTTT. Its translation is CASSLSTSGNTGELFF. V is TRBV5-4 and J is TRBJ2-2; TRBD2 aligns across 8 bases. The CDR3 runs 16 residues. V lost 1 base, J lost 1 base, and 3 bases stayed unmatched. Germline V lookup: CDR1 SGHNT, CDR2 YYREEE (reference sequence). Full variable domain (missing parts from reference TRBV5-4 and TRBJ2-2): ETGVTQSPTHLIKTRGQQVTLRCSSQSGHNTVSWYQQALGQGPQFIFQYYREEENGRGNFPPRFSGLQFPNYSSELNVNALELDDSALYLCASSLSTSGNTGELFFGEGSRLTVL.